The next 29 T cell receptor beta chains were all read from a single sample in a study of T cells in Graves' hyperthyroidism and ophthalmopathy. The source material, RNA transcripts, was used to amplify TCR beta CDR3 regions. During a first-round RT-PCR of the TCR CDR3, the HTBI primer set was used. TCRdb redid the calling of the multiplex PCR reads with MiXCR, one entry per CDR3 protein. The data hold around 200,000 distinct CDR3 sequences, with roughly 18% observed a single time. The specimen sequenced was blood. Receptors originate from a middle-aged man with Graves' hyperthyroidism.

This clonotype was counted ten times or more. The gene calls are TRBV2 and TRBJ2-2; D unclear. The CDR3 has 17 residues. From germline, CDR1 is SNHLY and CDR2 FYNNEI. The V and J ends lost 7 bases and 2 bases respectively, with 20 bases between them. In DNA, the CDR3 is TGTGCCAGCACCGCTCCCAGGTTACAGACTAACACCGGGGAGCTGTTTTTT. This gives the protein CASTAPRLQTNTGELFF.

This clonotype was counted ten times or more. DNA of the CDR3: TGTGCCAGCAGATGGCGCCTAGCGGGGGAACCCCAGTACTTC. This encodes CASRWRLAGEPQYF. The chain employs TRBV7-2 and TRBJ2-5, with 10 bases matching TRBD2. Germline CDR1 and CDR2: SGHTA and FQGNSA. The CDR3 extends over 14 amino acids. The V and J ends lost 6 bases and 9 bases, in that order; junction bases with no gene match: 10. Variable domain in full (rest from reference TRBV7-2 and TRBJ2-5): GAGVSQSPSNKVTEKGKDVELRCDPISGHTALYWYRQSLGQGLEFLIYFQGNSAPDKSGLPSDRFSAERTGGSVSTLTIQRTQQEDSAVYLCASRWRLAGEPQYFGPGTRLLVL.

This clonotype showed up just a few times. The CDR3 is CSARARTGARPRLGYSNQPQHF. CDR3 DNA: TGCAGTGCTAGAGCTAGGACAGGGGCAAGGCCAAGGTTAGGGTATAGCAATCAGCCCCAGCATTTT. The chain carries TRBV20-1 and TRBJ1-5; 9 nucleotides match TRBD1. The CDR3 is 22 residues long. Germline V CDR1 and CDR2: DFQATT, SNEGSKA (reference sequence). The V segment lost 1 base and the J segment 0 bases; nucleotides outside the gene matches: 22.

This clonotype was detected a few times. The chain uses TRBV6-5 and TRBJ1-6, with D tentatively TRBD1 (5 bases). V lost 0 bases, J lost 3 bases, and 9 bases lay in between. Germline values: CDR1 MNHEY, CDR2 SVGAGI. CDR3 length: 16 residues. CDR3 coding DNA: TGTGCCAGCAGTTACTCGAGAGACAGCTATAATTCACCCCTCCACTTT. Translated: CASSYSRDSYNSPLHF.

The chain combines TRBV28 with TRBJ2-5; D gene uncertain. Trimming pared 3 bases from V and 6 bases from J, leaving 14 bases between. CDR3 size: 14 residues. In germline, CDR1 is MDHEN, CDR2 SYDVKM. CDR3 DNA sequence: TGTGCCAGCAGTTTTCAGAGTTCTCTCCAGACCCAGTACTTC. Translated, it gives CASSFQSSLQTQYF.

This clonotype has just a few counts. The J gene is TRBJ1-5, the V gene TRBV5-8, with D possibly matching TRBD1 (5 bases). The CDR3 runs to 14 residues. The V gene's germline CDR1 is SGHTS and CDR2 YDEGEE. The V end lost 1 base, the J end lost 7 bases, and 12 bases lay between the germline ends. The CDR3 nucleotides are TGTGCCAGCAGCTTGACCAGGGTTGAACAGCCCCAGCATTTT. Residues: CASSLTRVEQPQHF.

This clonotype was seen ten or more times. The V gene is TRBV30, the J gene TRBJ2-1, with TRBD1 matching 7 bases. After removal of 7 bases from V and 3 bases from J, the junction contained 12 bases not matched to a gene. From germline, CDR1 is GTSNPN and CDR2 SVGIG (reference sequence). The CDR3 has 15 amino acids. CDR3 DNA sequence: TGTGCCTCCCGTTCGGGCAGGGGGATCTACAATGAGCAGTTCTTC. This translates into CASRSGRGIYNEQFF.

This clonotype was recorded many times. CDR3 DNA: TGTGCCAGCAGGGACAGGGCGAGCTCCTACGAGCAGTACTTC. As protein: CASRDRASSYEQYF. The chain links TRBV6-1 to TRBJ2-7; 8 nucleotides agree with TRBD1. This CDR3 is built from 14 residues. Germline CDR1 is MNHNS and CDR2 is SASEGT. V dropped 6 bases and J dropped 0; count of bases not matched to a gene: 4.

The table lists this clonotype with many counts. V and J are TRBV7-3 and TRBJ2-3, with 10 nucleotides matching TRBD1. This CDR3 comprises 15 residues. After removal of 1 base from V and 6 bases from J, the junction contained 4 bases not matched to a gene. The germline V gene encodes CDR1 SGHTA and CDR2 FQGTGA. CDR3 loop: CASSLRGTGVDTQYF. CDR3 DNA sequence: TGTGCCAGCAGCTTAAGAGGGACAGGGGTGGATACGCAGTATTTT.

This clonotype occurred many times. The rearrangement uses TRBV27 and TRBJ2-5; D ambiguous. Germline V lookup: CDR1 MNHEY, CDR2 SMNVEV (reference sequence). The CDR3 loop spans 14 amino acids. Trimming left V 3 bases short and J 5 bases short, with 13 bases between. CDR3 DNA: TGTGCCAGCAGTTTGTTTTCTCAGTCGGAGACCCAGTACTTC. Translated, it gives CASSLFSQSETQYF.

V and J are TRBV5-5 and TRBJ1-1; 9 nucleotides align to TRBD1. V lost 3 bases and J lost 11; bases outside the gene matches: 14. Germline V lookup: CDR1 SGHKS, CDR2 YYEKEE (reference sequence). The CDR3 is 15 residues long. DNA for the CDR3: TGTGCCAGCAGCTACCTCTCCGGGACAGGGATTAGGGCTTTCTTT. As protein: CASSYLSGTGIRAFF.

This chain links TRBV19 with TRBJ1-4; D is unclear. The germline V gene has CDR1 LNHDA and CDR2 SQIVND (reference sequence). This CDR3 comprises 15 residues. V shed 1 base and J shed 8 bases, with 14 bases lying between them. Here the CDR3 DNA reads TGTGCCAGTAGTATAGTTCCCCGGATCGACGAAAAACTGTTTTTT. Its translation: CASSIVPRIDEKLFF.

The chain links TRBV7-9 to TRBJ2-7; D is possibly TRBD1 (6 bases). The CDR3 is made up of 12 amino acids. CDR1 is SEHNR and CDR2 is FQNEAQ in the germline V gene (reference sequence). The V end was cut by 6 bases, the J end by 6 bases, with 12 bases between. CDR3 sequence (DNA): TGTGCCAGCAGAATGGGACACCCCGAGCAGTACTTC. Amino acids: CASRMGHPEQYF.

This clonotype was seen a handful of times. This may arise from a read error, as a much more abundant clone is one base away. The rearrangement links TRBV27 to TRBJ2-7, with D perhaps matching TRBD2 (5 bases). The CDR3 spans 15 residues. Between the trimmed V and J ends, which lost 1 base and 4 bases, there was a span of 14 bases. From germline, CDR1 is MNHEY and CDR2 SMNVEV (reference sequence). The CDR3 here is CASSLLEAVEYEQYF. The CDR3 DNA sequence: TGTGCCAGCAGTTTATTGGAGGCCGTGGAATACGAGCAGTACTTC.

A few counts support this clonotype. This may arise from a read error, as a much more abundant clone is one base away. The CDR3 coding sequence is TGTGCCAGCAGCTTCGGCACCAACACCGGGGAGCTGTTTTTT. This encodes CASSFGTNTGELFF. The chain recombines TRBV5-5 with TRBJ2-2; D is unclear. Trimming removed 2 bases at V and 2 bases at J, with 7 bases between. The CDR3 runs 14 residues. Germline CDR1 reads SGHKS; CDR2 reads YYEKEE (reference sequence).

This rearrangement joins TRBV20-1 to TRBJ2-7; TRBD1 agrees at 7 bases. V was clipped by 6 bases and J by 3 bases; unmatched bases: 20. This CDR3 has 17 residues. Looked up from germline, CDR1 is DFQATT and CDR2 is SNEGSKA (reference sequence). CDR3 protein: CSALTGLKSGYYYEQYF. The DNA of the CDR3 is TGCAGTGCGCTGACAGGGCTAAAGAGCGGCTACTACTACGAGCAGTACTTC.

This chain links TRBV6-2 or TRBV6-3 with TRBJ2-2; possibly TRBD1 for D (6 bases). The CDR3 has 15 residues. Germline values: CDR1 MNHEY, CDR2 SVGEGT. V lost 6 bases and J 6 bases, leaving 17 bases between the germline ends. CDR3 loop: CASRVPRGRSGELFF. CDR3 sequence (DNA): TGTGCCAGCAGGGTCCCCAGGGGAAGATCCGGGGAGCTGTTTTTT.

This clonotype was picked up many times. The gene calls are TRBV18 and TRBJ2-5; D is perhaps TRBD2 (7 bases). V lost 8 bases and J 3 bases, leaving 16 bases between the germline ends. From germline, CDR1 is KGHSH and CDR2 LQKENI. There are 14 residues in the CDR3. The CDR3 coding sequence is TGTGCCAGCGGGGGGGCCCAAGGAGAAGAGACCCAGTACTTC. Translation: CASGGAQGEETQYF.

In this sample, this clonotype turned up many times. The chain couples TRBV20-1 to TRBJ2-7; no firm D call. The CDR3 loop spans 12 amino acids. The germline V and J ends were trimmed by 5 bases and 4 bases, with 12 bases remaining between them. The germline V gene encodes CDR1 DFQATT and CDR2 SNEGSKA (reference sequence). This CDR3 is CSAYGPTYEQYF. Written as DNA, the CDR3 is TGCAGTGCTTATGGTCCGACTTACGAGCAGTACTTC.

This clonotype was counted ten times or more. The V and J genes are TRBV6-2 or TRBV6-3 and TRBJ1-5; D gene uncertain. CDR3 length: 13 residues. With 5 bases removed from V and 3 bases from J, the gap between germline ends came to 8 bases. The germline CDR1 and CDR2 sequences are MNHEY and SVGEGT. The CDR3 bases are TGTGCCAGCAGTCGTGGACCCAATCAGCCCCAGCATTTT. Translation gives CASSRGPNQPQHF.

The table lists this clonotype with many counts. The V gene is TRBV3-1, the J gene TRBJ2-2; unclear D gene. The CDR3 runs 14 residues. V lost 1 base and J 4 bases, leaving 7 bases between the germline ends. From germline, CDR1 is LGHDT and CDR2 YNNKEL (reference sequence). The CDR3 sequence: CASSQGRSTGELFF. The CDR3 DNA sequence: TGTGCCAGCAGCCAAGGAAGAAGCACCGGGGAGCTGTTTTTT.

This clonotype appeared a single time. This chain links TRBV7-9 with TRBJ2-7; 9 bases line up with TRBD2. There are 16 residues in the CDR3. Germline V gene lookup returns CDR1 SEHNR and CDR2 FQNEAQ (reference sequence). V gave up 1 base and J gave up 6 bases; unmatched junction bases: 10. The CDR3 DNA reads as TGTGCCAGCAGCTTAGGCCTAGCGGGGAGGTCTAGCGAGCAGTACTTC. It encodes CASSLGLAGRSSEQYF.

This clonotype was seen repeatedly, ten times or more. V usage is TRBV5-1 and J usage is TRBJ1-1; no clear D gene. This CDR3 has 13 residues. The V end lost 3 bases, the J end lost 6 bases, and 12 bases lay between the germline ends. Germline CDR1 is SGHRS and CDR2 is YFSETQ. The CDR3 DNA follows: TGCGCCAGCAGCTCGTTCGGTGGGGCTGAAGCTTTCTTT. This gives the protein CASSSFGGAEAFF.

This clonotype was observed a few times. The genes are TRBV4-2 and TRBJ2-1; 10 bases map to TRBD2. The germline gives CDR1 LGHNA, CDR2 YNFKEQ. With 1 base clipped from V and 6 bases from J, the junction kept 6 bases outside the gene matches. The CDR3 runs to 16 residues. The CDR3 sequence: CASSQVSSGGPNEQFF. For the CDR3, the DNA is TGTGCCAGCAGCCAAGTCTCTAGCGGGGGACCCAATGAGCAGTTCTTC.

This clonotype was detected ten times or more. The CDR3 region has the DNA TGTGCCAGCAGTCCGCAGGGGGAGGACTATGGCTACACCTTC. Translation gives CASSPQGEDYGYTF. The V gene is TRBV28, the J gene TRBJ1-2; 7 bases match TRBD1. V was clipped by 5 bases and J by 3 bases; unmatched bases: 6. CDR1 is MDHEN, CDR2 SYDVKM, per germline. The CDR3 consists of 14 residues.

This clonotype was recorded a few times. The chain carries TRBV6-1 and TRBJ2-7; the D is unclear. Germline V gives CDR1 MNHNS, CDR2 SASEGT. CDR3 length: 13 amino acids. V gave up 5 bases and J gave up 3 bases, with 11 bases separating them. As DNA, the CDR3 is TGTGCCAGCAGTTCCCTACAAGACTACGAGCAGTACTTC. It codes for CASSSLQDYEQYF.

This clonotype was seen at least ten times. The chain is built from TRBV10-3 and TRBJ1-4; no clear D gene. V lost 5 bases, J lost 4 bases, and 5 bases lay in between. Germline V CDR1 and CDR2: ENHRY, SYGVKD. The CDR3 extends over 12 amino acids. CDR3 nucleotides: TGTGCCATCAGTATGGGTAATGAAAAACTGTTTTTT. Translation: CAISMGNEKLFF.

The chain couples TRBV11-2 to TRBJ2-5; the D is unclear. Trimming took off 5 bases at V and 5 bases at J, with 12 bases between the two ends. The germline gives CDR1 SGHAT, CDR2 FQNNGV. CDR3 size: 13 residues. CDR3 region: CASSLTGWETQYF. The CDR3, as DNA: TGTGCCAGCAGCCTTACGGGTTGGGAGACCCAGTACTTC.

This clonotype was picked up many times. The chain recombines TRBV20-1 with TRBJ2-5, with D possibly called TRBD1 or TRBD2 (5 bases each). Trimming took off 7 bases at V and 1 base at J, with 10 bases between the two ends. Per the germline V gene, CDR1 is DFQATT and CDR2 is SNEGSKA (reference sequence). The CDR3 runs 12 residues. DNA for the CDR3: TGCAGTGTAAGGGACGCCCAAGAGACCCAGTACTTC. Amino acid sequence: CSVRDAQETQYF.